The 26 T cell receptor beta chains listed next were all sequenced from one sample in a study of graft-versus-host responses after intestinal transplantation. Sequencing was performed with immunoSEQ multiplex PCR; in TCRdb, only in-frame clones are kept and a portion is missing. The sample lists about 120,000 clones, around nine tenths occurring once. The antigens for these receptors are not known. The sample consisted of unstimulated CD4+ T cells sorted from spleen or lymph node cells, taken before intestinal transplant. The receptors were gathered from a human donor who received an intestinal transplant.

This clone was counted a single time. The V gene is TRBV30, the J gene TRBJ2-1; the match to TRBD2 covers 10 bases. V lost 2 bases to trimming and J lost 1 base; unmatched junction nucleotides: 11. In germline, CDR1 is GTSNPN, CDR2 SVGIG (reference sequence). The CDR3 is 18 amino acids. The CDR3, as DNA: TGTGCCTGGAGTAGTGAAGCGGGAGGGCAGTCTTCCTACAATGAGCAGTTCTTC. It encodes CAWSSEAGGQSSYNEQFF.

This rearrangement joins TRBV11-2 to TRBJ2-7, with 10 bases lining up with TRBD1. Germline CDR1 SGHAT, CDR2 FQNNGV. V was clipped by 1 base and J by 5 bases; unmatched bases: 5. The CDR3 has 15 residues. The chain's CDR3 is CASSLGQGAAHEQYF. The CDR3 nucleotides are TGTGCCAGCAGCTTAGGACAGGGGGCTGCCCACGAGCAGTACTTC.

The chain couples TRBV2 to TRBJ1-1; tentative D call: TRBD1 (6 bases). Germline V gene lookup returns CDR1 SNHLY and CDR2 FYNNEI. CDR3 length equals 14 residues. Trimming took off 5 bases at V and 6 bases at J, with 16 bases between the two ends. CDR3 in amino acids: CASSRLWTDAEAFF. The CDR3 coding sequence is TGTGCCAGCAGTCGCCTCTGGACAGATGCTGAAGCTTTCTTT.

The chain recombines TRBV2 with TRBJ2-5; 12 bases map to TRBD2. Germline V gene lookup returns CDR1 SNHLY and CDR2 FYNNEI. J was trimmed by 0 bases and V by 5 bases; bases with no gene match: 10. The CDR3 consists of 18 residues. Written as DNA, the CDR3 is TGTGCCAGCAGTTACCCCCTAGCGGGGGGGGTAGACCAAGAGACCCAGTACTTC. Its protein is CASSYPLAGGVDQETQYF.

A single count supports this clone. The germline gene is not matched at one end of the junction; a read error may be the cause. The V gene is TRBV9, the J gene TRBJ2-1; TRBD2 agrees at 12 bases. This CDR3 contains 15 residues. CDR1 is SGDLS, CDR2 YYNGEE, per germline. CDR3 amino acids: CASSVGGLAGPEQLF. The CDR3 region has the DNA TGTGCCAGCAGCGTAGGGGGACTAGCGGGTCCTGAGCAGCTCTTC.

CDR3 sequence: CASSLKTGQNTEAFF. The DNA of the CDR3 is TGTGCCAGCAGCTTGAAGACAGGGCAGAACACTGAAGCTTTCTTT. V is TRBV5-6 and J is TRBJ1-1; 7 positions match TRBD1. The CDR3 runs 15 residues. V lost 1 base, J lost 1 base, and 4 bases stayed unmatched. The germline V gene has CDR1 SGHDT and CDR2 YYEEEE.

This chain joins TRBV5-1 and TRBJ2-1, with TRBD2 identical over 8 bases. The V and J ends lost 0 bases and 4 bases, in that order; junction bases with no gene match: 6. There are 16 residues in the CDR3. CDR1 SGHRS and CDR2 YFSETQ come from the germline V gene. In nucleotides, the CDR3 is TGCGCCAGCAGCTTGGCAGTCGGGGGGGTATACAATGAGCAGTTCTTC. This encodes CASSLAVGGVYNEQFF.

The chain has TRBV18 and TRBJ2-5; D not certain. Per the germline V gene, CDR1 is KGHSH and CDR2 is LQKENI. The CDR3 extends over 14 amino acids. With 2 bases removed from V and 3 bases from J, the gap between germline ends came to 10 bases. CDR3 nucleotides: TGTGCCAGCTCACCAGTACAAGTTAAAGAGACCCAGTACTTC. Amino acids: CASSPVQVKETQYF. Supplemented by reference TRBV18 and TRBJ2-5, the full variable domain reads NAGVMQNPRHLVRRRGQEARLRCSPMKGHSHVYWYRQLPEEGLKFMVYLQKENIIDESGMPKERFSAEFPKEGPSILRIQQVVRGDSAAYFCASSPVQVKETQYFGPGTRLLVL.

The J gene is TRBJ2-2, the V gene TRBV4-1; possible D gene TRBD2, 5 bases. The CDR3 spans 14 residues. The germline V and J ends were trimmed by 6 bases and 4 bases, with 12 bases remaining between them. From germline, CDR1 is MGHRA and CDR2 YSYEKL. The CDR3 region has the DNA TGCGCCAGCAGATCAGGACTGCCCACCGGGGAGCTGTTTTTT. Protein product: CASRSGLPTGELFF.

V gene TRBV6-5 combines with J gene TRBJ1-5; D gene unclear. V shed 6 bases and J shed 2 bases, with 8 bases lying between them. This CDR3 comprises 13 residues. CDR1 and CDR2 from the germline V gene are MNHEY and SVGAGI. The CDR3 loop is CASSRRGNQPQHF. CDR3 nucleotide sequence: TGTGCCAGCAGCCGGAGGGGCAATCAGCCCCAGCATTTT.

The V call is TRBV25-1, the J call TRBJ2-1; D might be TRBD2 (6 bases). The CDR3 is made up of 16 amino acids. V lost 3 bases and J 3 bases, leaving 15 bases between the germline ends. CDR1 is MGHDK, CDR2 SYGVNS, per germline. For the CDR3, the DNA is TGTGCCAGCAGTGACAGACGGAGCGGGCGCTACAATGAGCAGTTCTTC. Amino acids: CASSDRRSGRYNEQFF. The full variable domain, rest sourced from reference TRBV25-1 and TRBJ2-1, is EADIYQTPRYLVIGTGKKITLECSQTMGHDKMYWYQQDPGMELHLIHYSYGVNSTEKGDLSSESTVSRIRTEHFPLTLESARPSHTSQYLCASSDRRSGRYNEQFFGPGTRLTVL.

The V call is TRBV13, the J call TRBJ2-1; 15 bases map to TRBD2. Germline V gene sequence: CDR1 PRHDT, CDR2 FYEKMQ (reference sequence). The CDR3 loop spans 18 amino acids. V lost 5 bases and J lost 0; bases outside the gene matches: 5. The chain's CDR3 is CASSLPGLAGGSYNEQFF. CDR3 bases: TGTGCCAGCAGCCTACCGGGACTAGCGGGAGGCTCCTACAATGAGCAGTTCTTC.

This chain connects TRBV5-1 to TRBJ1-2; D is unresolved. CDR3 size: 14 residues. Germline V lookup: CDR1 SGHRS, CDR2 YFSETQ. The V and J ends lost 0 bases and 7 bases respectively, with 13 bases between them. The CDR3 bases are TGCGCCAGCAGCTTGGCCCCCCGTAAAGCTGGCTACACCTTC. Amino acid sequence: CASSLAPRKAGYTF.

The sample holds a few counts of this clone. The rearrangement uses TRBV5-1 and TRBJ2-7; TRBD2 matches at 9 bases. This CDR3 is built from 15 residues. Trimming took 4 bases from V and 0 from J; bases not matched to a gene: 5. In germline, CDR1 is SGHRS, CDR2 YFSETQ. CDR3 sequence (DNA): TGCGCCAGCAGCCCACAGCGGGAGGACTCCTACGAGCAGTACTTC. Protein sequence: CASSPQREDSYEQYF. The whole variable domain, remainder taken from reference TRBV5-1 and TRBJ2-7, is KAGVTQTPRYLIKTRGQQVTLSCSPISGHRSVSWYQQTPGQGLQFLFEYFSETQRNKGNFPGRFSGRQFSNSRSEMNVSTLELGDSALYLCASSPQREDSYEQYFGPGTRLTVT.

The V call is TRBV28, the J call TRBJ1-5; 8 positions agree with TRBD1. Germline CDR1 MDHEN, CDR2 SYDVKM. V shed 6 bases and J 2 bases; nucleotides not matched to a gene: 3. CDR3 length: 14 residues. DNA for the CDR3: TGTGCCAGCAGCCAGGACAGGGGCAATCAGCCCCAGCATTTT. Protein: CASSQDRGNQPQHF.

The V call is TRBV28, the J call TRBJ2-7; 12 bases map to TRBD2. The CDR3 spans 15 residues. The V gene end was trimmed by 4 bases and the J gene end by 3 bases; junction bases not matched to a gene: 4. In germline, CDR1 is MDHEN, CDR2 SYDVKM. The CDR3, as DNA: TGTGCCAGCAGTTCGGGACTAGCGGGTGTCTACGAGCAGTACTTC. Translated, it gives CASSSGLAGVYEQYF.

This sequence joins TRBV2 and TRBJ2-1; TRBD2 matches at 10 bases. CDR3 length: 16 residues. CDR1 is SNHLY, CDR2 FYNNEI, per germline. J gave up 1 base and V 5 bases, and 5 bases lay outside the gene matches. The CDR3 reads CASSLLAGVSYNEQFF. CDR3 sequence (DNA): TGTGCCAGCAGTCTTCTAGCGGGAGTGTCCTACAATGAGCAGTTCTTC.

The chain employs TRBV18 and TRBJ2-7; TRBD1 might be the D (6 bases). This CDR3 region has 14 residues. Germline CDR1 reads KGHSH; CDR2 reads LQKENI. Trimming took 3 bases from V and 7 from J, leaving 16 bases between them. As DNA, the CDR3 is TGTGCCAGCTCACCGAAATCCGGACAGAGAGAGCAGTACTTC. Residues: CASSPKSGQREQYF. The whole variable domain, filled in from reference TRBV18 and TRBJ2-7, reads NAGVMQNPRHLVRRRGQEARLRCSPMKGHSHVYWYRQLPEEGLKFMVYLQKENIIDESGMPKERFSAEFPKEGPSILRIQQVVRGDSAAYFCASSPKSGQREQYFGPGTRLTVT.

The V and J genes are TRBV7-2 and TRBJ1-2, with D maybe TRBD1 (5 bases). Germline CDR1 reads SGHTA; CDR2 reads FQGNSA. Deletions cut 5 bases from V and 0 bases from J, with 13 bases between. This CDR3 contains 15 residues. CDR3 loop: CASSQRAGPNYGYTF. As DNA, the CDR3 is TGTGCCAGCAGCCAGCGGGCAGGGCCTAACTATGGCTACACCTTC.

The chain couples TRBV19 to TRBJ2-2; D possibly corresponds to TRBD2 (5 bases). The CDR3 sequence is 15 residues long. The V gene lost 3 bases and the J gene lost 0 bases, with 8 bases spanning the gap. Per the germline V gene, CDR1 is LNHDA and CDR2 is SQIVND (reference sequence). CDR3 sequence: CASSIRGANTGELFF. The CDR3 coding sequence is TGTGCCAGTAGTATCCGGGGAGCGAACACCGGGGAGCTGTTTTTT.

This chain joins TRBV11-2 and TRBJ2-7; 14 nucleotides line up with TRBD2. CDR1 and CDR2 (germline): SGHAT, FQNNGV. The CDR3 is made up of 14 amino acids. V dropped 5 bases and J dropped 7; count of bases not matched to a gene: 4. The CDR3 bases are TGTGCCAGCAGCACCTGGACTAGCGGGAGGGAGCAGTACTTC. The encoded protein is CASSTWTSGREQYF.

About this clone itself: One end of the junction is discordant with germline, which a read error may explain. The rearrangement links TRBV4-1 to TRBJ2-1; 7 bases match TRBD1. CDR1 MGHRA and CDR2 YSYEKL come from the germline V gene. The CDR3 has 18 amino acids. For the CDR3, the DNA is TGCGCCGGCAGCCCCGACACAGGGGCCCGAGGGGCTCACAATGAGCAGTTCTTC. It yields the protein CAGSPDTGARGAHNEQFF.

The J gene is TRBJ2-1, the V gene TRBV25-1; the match to TRBD2 covers 8 bases. CDR1 is MGHDK, CDR2 SYGVNS, per germline. The trim removed 9 bases at V and 8 bases at J, leaving 15 bases unmatched. The length of the CDR3 is 15 residues. Here the CDR3 DNA reads TGTGCCAGTTCCCCGGGGGGGACAAGGGCTGATGAGCAGTTCTTC. This codes for CASSPGGTRADEQFF.

The gene calls are TRBV28 and TRBJ2-7; possible D gene TRBD2, 5 bases. Germline V lookup: CDR1 MDHEN, CDR2 SYDVKM. V was trimmed by 4 bases and J by 1 base, leaving 11 bases between them. CDR3 length: 14 residues. As DNA, the CDR3 is TGTGCCAGCAGTTCGGGGTCTGGATCCTACGAGCAGTACTTC. Protein sequence: CASSSGSGSYEQYF.

This rearrangement joins TRBV9 to TRBJ2-1, with TRBD2 identical over 15 bases. With V trimmed by 0 bases and J by 9 bases, 13 bases remained unmatched. This CDR3 has 19 amino acids. Germline V gene sequence: CDR1 SGDLS, CDR2 YYNGEE. The CDR3 protein is CASSVASGLAGGPKVEQFF. The CDR3, as DNA: TGTGCCAGCAGCGTAGCGTCCGGACTAGCGGGAGGGCCGAAGGTTGAGCAGTTCTTC.

V gene TRBV28 combines with J gene TRBJ2-1; D gene ambiguous. From germline, CDR1 is MDHEN and CDR2 SYDVKM. CDR3 length equals 12 residues. V shed 4 bases and J shed 9 bases, with 10 bases lying between them. The CDR3 here is CASSSPVREQFF. Here the CDR3 DNA reads TGTGCCAGCAGTTCCCCTGTCCGTGAGCAGTTCTTC.